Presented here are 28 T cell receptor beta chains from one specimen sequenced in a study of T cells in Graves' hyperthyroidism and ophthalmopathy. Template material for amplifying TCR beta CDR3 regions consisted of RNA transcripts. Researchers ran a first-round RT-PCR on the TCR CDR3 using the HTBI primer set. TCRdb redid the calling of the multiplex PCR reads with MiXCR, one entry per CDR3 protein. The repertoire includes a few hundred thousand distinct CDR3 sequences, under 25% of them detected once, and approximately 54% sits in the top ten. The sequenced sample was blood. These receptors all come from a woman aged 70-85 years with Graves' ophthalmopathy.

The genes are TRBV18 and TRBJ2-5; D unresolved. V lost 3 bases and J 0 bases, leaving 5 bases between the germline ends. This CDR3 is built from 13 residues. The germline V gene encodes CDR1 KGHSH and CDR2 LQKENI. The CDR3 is CASSPMDQETQYF. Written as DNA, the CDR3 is TGTGCCAGCTCACCTATGGACCAAGAGACCCAGTACTTC.

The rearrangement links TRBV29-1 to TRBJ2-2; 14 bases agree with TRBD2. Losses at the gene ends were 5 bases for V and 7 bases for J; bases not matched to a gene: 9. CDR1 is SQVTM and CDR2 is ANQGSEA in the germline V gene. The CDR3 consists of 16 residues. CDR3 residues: CSVSHGTSGSLGELFF. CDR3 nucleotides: TGCAGCGTTAGCCATGGGACTAGCGGGAGTCTCGGGGAGCTGTTTTTT.

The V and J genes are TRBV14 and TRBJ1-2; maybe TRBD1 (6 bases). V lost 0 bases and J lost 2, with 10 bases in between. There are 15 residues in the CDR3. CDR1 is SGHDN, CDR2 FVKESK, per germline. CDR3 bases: TGTGCCAGCAGCCAAGATTTTCAGGGGAACTATGGCTACACCTTC. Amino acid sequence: CASSQDFQGNYGYTF.

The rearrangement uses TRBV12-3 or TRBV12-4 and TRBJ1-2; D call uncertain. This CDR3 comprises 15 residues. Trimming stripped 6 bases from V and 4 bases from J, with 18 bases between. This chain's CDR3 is CASSQERFEGYGYTF. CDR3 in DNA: TGTGCCAGCAGCCAAGAAAGGTTTGAGGGCTATGGCTACACCTTC.

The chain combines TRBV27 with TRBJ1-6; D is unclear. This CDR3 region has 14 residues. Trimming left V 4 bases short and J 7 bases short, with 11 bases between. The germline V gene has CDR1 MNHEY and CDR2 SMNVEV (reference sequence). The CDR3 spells CASSYRSVNSPLHF. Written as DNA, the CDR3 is TGTGCCAGCAGTTACAGAAGTGTGAATTCACCCCTCCACTTT.

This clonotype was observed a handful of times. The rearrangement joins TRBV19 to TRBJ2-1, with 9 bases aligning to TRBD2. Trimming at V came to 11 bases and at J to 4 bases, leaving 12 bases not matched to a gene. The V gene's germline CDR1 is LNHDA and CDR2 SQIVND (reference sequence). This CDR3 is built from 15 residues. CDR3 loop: CASKRGDRHYNEQFF. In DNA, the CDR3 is TGTGCCTCCAAGCGGGGGGACAGACATTACAATGAGCAGTTCTTC.

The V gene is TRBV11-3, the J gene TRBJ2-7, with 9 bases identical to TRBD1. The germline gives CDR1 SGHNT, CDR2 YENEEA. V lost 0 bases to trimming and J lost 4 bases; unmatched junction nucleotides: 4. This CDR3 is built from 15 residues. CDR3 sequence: CASSLEGQGSYEQYF. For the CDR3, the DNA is TGTGCCAGCAGCTTAGAGGGACAGGGCTCGTACGAGCAGTACTTC.

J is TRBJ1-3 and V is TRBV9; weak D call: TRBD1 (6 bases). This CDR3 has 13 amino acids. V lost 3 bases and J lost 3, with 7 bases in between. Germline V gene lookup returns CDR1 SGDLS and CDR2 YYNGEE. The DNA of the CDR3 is TGTGCCAGCAGCGACAGGGATGGAAACACCATATATTTT. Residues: CASSDRDGNTIYF.

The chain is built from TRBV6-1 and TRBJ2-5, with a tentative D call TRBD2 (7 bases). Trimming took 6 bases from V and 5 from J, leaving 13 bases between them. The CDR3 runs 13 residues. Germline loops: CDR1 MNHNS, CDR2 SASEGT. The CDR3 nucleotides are TGTGCCAGCAGCCGCGCGGGGGCGGAGACCCAGTACTTC. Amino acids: CASSRAGAETQYF.

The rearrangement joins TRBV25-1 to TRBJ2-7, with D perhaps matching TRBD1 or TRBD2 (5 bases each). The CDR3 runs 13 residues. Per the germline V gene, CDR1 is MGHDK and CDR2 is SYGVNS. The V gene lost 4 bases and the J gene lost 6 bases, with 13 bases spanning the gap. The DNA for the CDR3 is TGTGCCAGCAGTGGGGACGTTTTTGGCGAGCAGTACTTC. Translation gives CASSGDVFGEQYF.

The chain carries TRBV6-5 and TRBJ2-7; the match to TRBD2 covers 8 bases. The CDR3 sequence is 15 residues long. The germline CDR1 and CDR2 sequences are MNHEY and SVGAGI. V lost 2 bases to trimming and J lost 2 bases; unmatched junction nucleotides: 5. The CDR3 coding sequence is TGTGCCAGCAGTTACAGGGCTAGCGGGCCCTACGAGCAGTACTTC. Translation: CASSYRASGPYEQYF.

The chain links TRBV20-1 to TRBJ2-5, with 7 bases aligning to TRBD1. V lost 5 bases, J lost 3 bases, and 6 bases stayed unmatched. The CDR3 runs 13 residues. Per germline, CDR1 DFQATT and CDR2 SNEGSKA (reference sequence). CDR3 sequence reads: CSAETGTEETQYF. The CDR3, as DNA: TGCAGTGCTGAGACCGGGACAGAAGAGACCCAGTACTTC.

The CDR3 sequence: CSAAGLAGVRWGTDTQYF. The CDR3 DNA sequence: TGCAGCGCCGCCGGACTAGCGGGAGTAAGATGGGGCACAGATACGCAGTATTTT. The rearrangement uses TRBV29-1 and TRBJ2-3, with 13 bases matching TRBD2. Germline lookup yields CDR1 SQVTM and CDR2 ANQGSEA. This CDR3 comprises 18 residues. V was clipped by 7 bases and J by 1 base; unmatched bases: 14.

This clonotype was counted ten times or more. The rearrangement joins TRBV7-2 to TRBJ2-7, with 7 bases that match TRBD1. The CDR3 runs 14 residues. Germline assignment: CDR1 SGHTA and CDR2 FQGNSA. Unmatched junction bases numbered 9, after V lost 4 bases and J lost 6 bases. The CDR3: CASSSEYRGFEQYF. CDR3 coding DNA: TGTGCCAGCAGCTCCGAATACAGGGGTTTCGAGCAGTACTTC.

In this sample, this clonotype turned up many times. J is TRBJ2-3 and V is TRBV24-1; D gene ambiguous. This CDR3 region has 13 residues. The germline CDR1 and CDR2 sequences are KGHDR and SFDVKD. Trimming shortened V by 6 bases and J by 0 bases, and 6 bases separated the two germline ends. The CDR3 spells CATSPGSTDTQYF. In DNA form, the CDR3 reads TGTGCCACCAGTCCTGGGAGCACAGATACGCAGTATTTT.

This CDR3 reads CASSPWTGGLGNTQYF. The DNA of the CDR3 is TGTGCCAGCAGCCCCTGGACAGGGGGATTAGGAAATACGCAGTATTTT. V and J are TRBV9 and TRBJ2-3; 10 bases fit TRBD1. Germline V gives CDR1 SGDLS, CDR2 YYNGEE. Trimming removed 4 bases from V and 7 bases from J; junction bases left unmatched: 12. The CDR3 has 16 residues.

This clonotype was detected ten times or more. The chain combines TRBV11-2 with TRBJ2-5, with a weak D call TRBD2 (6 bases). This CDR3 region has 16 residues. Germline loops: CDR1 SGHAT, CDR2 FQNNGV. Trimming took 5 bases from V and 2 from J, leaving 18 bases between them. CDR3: CASSKDGGYEQETQYF. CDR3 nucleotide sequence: TGTGCCAGCAGCAAAGACGGAGGGTATGAACAAGAGACCCAGTACTTC.

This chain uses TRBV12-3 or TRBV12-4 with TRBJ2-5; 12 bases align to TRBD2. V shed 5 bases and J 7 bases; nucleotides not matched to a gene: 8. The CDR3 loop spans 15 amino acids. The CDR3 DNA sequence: TGTGCCAGCAGTCTCGGACTAGCGGGGTATGGGACCCAGTACTTC. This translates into CASSLGLAGYGTQYF.

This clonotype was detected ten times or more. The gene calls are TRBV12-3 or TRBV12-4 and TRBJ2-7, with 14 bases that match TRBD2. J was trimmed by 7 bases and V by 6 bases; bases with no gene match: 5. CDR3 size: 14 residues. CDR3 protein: CASSQGLAGVEQYF. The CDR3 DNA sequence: TGTGCCAGCAGCCAGGGACTAGCGGGAGTTGAGCAGTACTTC.

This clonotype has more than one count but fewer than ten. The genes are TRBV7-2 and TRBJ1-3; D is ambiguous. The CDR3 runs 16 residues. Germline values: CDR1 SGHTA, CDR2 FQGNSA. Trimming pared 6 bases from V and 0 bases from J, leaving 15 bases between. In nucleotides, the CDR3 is TGTGCCAGCAGTCGGTGGGGAGTCAGCTCTGGAAACACCATATATTTT. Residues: CASSRWGVSSGNTIYF.

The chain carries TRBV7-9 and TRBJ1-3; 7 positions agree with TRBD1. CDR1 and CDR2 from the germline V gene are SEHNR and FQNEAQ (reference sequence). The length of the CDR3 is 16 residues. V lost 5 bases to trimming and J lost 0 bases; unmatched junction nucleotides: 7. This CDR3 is CASSPGQVFSGNTIYF. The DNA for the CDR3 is TGTGCCAGCAGCCCAGGACAGGTCTTCTCTGGAAACACCATATATTTT.

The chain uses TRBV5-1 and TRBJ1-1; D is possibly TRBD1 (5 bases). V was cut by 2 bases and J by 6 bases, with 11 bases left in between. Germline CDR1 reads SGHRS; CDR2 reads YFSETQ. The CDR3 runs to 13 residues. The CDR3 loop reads CASSFDSFAEAFF. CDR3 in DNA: TGCGCCAGCAGCTTCGACAGCTTCGCTGAAGCTTTCTTT. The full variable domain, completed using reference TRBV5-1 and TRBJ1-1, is KAGVTQTPRYLIKTRGQQVTLSCSPISGHRSVSWYQQTPGQGLQFLFEYFSETQRNKGNFPGRFSGRQFSNSRSEMNVSTLELGDSALYLCASSFDSFAEAFFGQGTRLTVV.

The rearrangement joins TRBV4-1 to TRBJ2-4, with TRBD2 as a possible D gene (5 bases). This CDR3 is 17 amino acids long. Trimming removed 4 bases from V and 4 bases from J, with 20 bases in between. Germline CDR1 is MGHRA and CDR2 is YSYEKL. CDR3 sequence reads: CASSPSRVGAVKNIQYF. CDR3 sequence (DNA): TGCGCCAGCAGCCCCTCGAGGGTGGGAGCGGTGAAAAACATTCAGTACTTC.

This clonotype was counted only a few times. This chain's CDR3 is CASSLETPPIGQFF. CDR3 nucleotides: TGTGCCAGCAGTTTAGAGACTCCCCCAATTGGGCAGTTCTTC. V usage is TRBV27 and J usage is TRBJ2-1; D uncertain. The germline V and J ends were trimmed by 2 bases and 12 bases, with 17 bases remaining between them. This CDR3 region has 14 residues. Germline-derived CDR1 and CDR2 are MNHEY and SMNVEV (reference sequence).

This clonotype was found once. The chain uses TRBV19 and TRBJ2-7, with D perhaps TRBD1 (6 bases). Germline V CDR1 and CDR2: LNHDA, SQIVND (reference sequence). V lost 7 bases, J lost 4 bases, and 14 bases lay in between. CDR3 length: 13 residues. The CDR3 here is CASIPQGGYEQYF. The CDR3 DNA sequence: TGTGCCAGTATCCCTCAAGGGGGATACGAGCAGTACTTC.

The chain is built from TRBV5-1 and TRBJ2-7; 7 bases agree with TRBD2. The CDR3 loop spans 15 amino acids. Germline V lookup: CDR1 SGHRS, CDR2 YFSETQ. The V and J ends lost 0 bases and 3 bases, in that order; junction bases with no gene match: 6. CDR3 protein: CASSLGGGSVYEQYF. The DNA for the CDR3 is TGCGCCAGCAGCTTGGGTGGCGGGAGTGTCTACGAGCAGTACTTC.

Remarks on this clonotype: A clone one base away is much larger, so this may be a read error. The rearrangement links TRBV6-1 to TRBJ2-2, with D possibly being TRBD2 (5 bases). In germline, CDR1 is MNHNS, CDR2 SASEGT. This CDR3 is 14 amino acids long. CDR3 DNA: TGTGCCGGCAGCCCCCGCGTCGGGGCCGGGGAGCTGTTTTTT. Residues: CAGSPRVGAGELFF.

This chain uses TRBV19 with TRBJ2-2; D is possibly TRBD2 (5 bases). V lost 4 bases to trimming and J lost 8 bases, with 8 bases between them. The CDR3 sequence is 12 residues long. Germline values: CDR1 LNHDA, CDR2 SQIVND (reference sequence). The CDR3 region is CASSNGVGELFF. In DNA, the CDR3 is TGTGCCAGTAGTAACGGGGTTGGGGAGCTGTTTTTT.